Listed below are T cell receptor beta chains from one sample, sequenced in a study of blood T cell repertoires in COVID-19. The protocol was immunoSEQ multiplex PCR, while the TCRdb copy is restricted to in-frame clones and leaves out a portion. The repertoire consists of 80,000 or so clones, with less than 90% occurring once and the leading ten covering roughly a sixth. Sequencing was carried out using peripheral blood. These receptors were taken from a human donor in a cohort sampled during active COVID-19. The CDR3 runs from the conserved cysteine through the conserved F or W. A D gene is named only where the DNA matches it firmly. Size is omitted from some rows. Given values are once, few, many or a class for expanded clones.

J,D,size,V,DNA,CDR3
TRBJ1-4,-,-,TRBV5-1,TGCGCCAGCAGCTTGAGCGAAAAGGGGAATGAAAAACTGTTTTTT,CASSLSEKGNEKLFF
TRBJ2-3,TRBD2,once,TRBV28,TGTGCCAGCAGTACTAGCGGGAGTCGCACAGATACGCAGTATTTT,CASSTSGSRTDTQYF
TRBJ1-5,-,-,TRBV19,TGTGCCAGTAGTATGGAACACTATAGCAATCAGCCCCAGCATTTT,CASSMEHYSNQPQHF
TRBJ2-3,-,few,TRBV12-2,TGTGCAAGTCGCTTAATTTTAGCGGGGGGCCCCCTCACAGATACGCAGTATTTT,CASRLILAGGPLTDTQYF
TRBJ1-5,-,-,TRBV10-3,TGTGCCATCAGTGAACTTCGTCAGCCCCAGCATTTT,CAISELRQPQHF
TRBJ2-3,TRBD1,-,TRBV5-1,TGCGCCAGCAGCCTAGGACAGGTCACAGATACGCAGTATTTT,CASSLGQVTDTQYF
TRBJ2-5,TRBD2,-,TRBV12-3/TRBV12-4,TGTGCCAGCAGTGGGACTAGCAGAGAGACCCAGTACTTC,CASSGTSRETQYF
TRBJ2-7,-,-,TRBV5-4,TGTGCCAGCAGCTTGGACAGAACCTACGAGCAGTACTTC,CASSLDRTYEQYF
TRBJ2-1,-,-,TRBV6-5,TGTGCCAGCAGTTACCTTCGGGGTCAGCAGTTCTTC,CASSYLRGQQFF
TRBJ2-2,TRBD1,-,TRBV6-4,TGTGCCAGCAAGGGACAGGGGGCCGGGACCGGGGAGCTGTTTTTT,CASKGQGAGTGELFF
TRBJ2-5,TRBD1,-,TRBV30,TGTGCCTGGAGTGTAACAGGGGGGCAAGAGACCCAGTACTTC,CAWSVTGGQETQYF
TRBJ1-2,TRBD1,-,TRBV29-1,TGCAGCGTCGCCAGAAACAGGGGTGGGGATGGCTACACCTTC,CSVARNRGGDGYTF
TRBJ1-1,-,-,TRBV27,TGTGCCAGCAGCTCCGGAGCCAGCACTGAAGCTTTCTTT,CASSSGASTEAFF
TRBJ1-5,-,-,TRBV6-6,TGTGCCAGCAGTTACTCGTTGGGGCGAGGTTTTCAGCCCCAGCATTTT,CASSYSLGRGFQPQHF
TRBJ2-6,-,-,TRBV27,TGTGCCAGCAGTTTGGCCCCGTCTGGGGCCAACGTCCTGACTTTC,CASSLAPSGANVLTF
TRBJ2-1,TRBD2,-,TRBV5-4,TGTGCCAGCAGCTCGGGGACTAGCGGGAGATTGGAGTTCTTC,CASSSGTSGRLEFF
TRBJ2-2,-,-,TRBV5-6,TGTGCCAGCAGCTTGGCGTTCCCCCCCGGGGAGCTGTTTTTT,CASSLAFPPGELFF
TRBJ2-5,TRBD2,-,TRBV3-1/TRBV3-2,TGTGCCAGCAGCCAACTAGCGGGAGATGAGACCCAGTACTTC,CASSQLAGDETQYF
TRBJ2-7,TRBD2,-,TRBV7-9,TGTGCCAGCAGCTTAGCGCCGGGAGGATTTGAGCAGTACTTC,CASSLAPGGFEQYF
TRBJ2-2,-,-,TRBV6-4,TGTGCCAGCAGTTCCACGGGCACCGGGGAGCTGTTTTTT,CASSSTGTGELFF
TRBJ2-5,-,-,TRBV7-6,TGTGCCAGCAGCTTAGAGGCAGGGTGGGCAGAGACCCAGTACTTC,CASSLEAGWAETQYF
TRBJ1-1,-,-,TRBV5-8,TGTGCCAGCAGCGTTGGCGGATATAACACTGAAGCTTTCTTT,CASSVGGYNTEAFF
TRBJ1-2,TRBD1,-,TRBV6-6,TGTGCCAGCAGTTTGACAGGGAGCAGCTACACCTTC,CASSLTGSSYTF
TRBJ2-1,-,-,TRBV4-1,TGCGCCAGCAGCCAAGAAGGGCTTCGAAGCGGGCGCAGCTCCTACAATGAGCAGTTCTTC,CASSQEGLRSGRSSYNEQFF
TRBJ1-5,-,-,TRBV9,TGTGCCAGCAGCCTTGGACACCTCAATCAGCCCCAGCATTTT,CASSLGHLNQPQHF
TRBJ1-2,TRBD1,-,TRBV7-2,TGTGCCAGCAGCCAAATGGGACAGGGAAAAAGCTATGGCTACACCTTC,CASSQMGQGKSYGYTF
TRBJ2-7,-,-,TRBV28,TGTGCCAGCACCTCAGGTCCGGCCCCCTACGAGCAGTACTTC,CASTSGPAPYEQYF
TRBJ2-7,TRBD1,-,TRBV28,TGTGCCAGCAGTTCCCCCAGACAGGGGCGCAGGTACGAGCAGTACTTC,CASSSPRQGRRYEQYF
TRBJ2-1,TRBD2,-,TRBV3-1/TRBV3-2,TGTGCCAGCAGTCTTCCAGGGACTAGCGGGAGGGGTGAGCAGTTCTTC,CASSLPGTSGRGEQFF
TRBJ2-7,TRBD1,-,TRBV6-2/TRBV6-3,TGTGCCAGCAGTCGAAGGACAGGAGTAAGCTACGAGCAGTACTTC,CASSRRTGVSYEQYF
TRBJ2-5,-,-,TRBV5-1,TGCGCCAGCAGCTTGTCCCTCGCCGGGAATGGCGAGACCCAGTACTTC,CASSLSLAGNGETQYF
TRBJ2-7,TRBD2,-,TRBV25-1,TGTGCCAGCAGTGAATATCGGGGGGGGAGCTCCTACGAGCAGTACTTC,CASSEYRGGSSYEQYF
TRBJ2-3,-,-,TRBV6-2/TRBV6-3,TGTGCCAGCAGTTTAGAGGGGGGGCCCAGCACAGATACGCAGTATTTT,CASSLEGGPSTDTQYF
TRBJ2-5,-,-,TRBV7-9,TGTGCCAGCAGCTTGGGCCAGAAAGTATACCAGTACTTC,CASSLGQKVYQYF
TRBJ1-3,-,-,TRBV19,TGTGCCAGTAGCCCGCCTCTTAGAGGGAGAAACACCATATATTTT,CASSPPLRGRNTIYF
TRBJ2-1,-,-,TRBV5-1,TGCGCCAGCAGTCGACCGGGACAATATTACAATGAGCAGTTCTTC,CASSRPGQYYNEQFF
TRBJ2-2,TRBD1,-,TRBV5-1,TGCGCCAGCACCATCGGACAGGGGGCGGGTACCGGGGAGCTGTTTTTT,CASTIGQGAGTGELFF
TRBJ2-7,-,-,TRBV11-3,TGTGCCAGCAGTCCTAGGACAGCCTATTCCTACGAGCAGTACTTC,CASSPRTAYSYEQYF
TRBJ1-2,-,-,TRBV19,TGTGCCAGTAGTAGCGGGGCGGTATATGGCTACACCTTC,CASSSGAVYGYTF
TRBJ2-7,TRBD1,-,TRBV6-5,TGTGCCAGCTTTACAGGGGGCCAATCCTACGAGCAGTACTTC,CASFTGGQSYEQYF
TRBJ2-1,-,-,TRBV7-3,TGTGCCAGCAGCGACCGGAACGGGGTGCAGTTCTTC,CASSDRNGVQFF